The 14 T cell receptor beta chains below all came from one sample that was sequenced in a study of shared clonotypes between healthy human individuals. Method: immunoSEQ multiplex PCR; TCRdb's copy keeps in-frame clones and lacks some. The table includes over a million clones, 95% to 97% detected once. Source material: naive CD4+ T cells sorted from blood. As for subset: CD45RA+ positively selected. All receptors come from a man aged 30 to 39 in good health.

The gene calls are TRBV29-1 and TRBJ2-7; D call uncertain. Trimming took off 0 bases at V and 2 bases at J, with 11 bases between the two ends. The CDR3 spans 14 residues. Germline loops: CDR1 SQVTM, CDR2 ANQGSEA. CDR3 protein: CSVEEAGLPYEQYF. CDR3 DNA: TGCAGCGTTGAAGAGGCAGGCCTCCCCTACGAGCAGTACTTC.

Here the CDR3 reads CASSLSGGPQPQHF. The CDR3 nucleotides read TGTGCCAGCAGTTTATCAGGGGGCCCTCAGCCCCAGCATTTT. This chain joins TRBV6-6 and TRBJ1-5; the match to TRBD1 covers 8 bases. In germline, CDR1 is MNHNY, CDR2 SVGAGI (reference sequence). V dropped 4 bases and J dropped 6; count of bases not matched to a gene: 5. The CDR3 extends over 14 amino acids.

V gene TRBV6-4 combines with J gene TRBJ2-1, with 8 bases fitting TRBD2. The trim removed 8 bases at V and 3 bases at J, leaving 9 bases unmatched. This CDR3 has 15 amino acids. Germline values: CDR1 MRHNA, CDR2 SNTAGT. This CDR3 reads CASPPATSDYNEQFF. CDR3 coding DNA: TGTGCCAGCCCCCCCGCGACTAGCGACTACAATGAGCAGTTCTTC.

The chain carries TRBV28 and TRBJ2-3, with D unclear. Looked up from germline, CDR1 is MDHEN and CDR2 is SYDVKM. The CDR3 has 14 residues. V shed 6 bases and J shed 2 bases, with 12 bases lying between them. The chain's CDR3 is CASSRPKPTDTQYF. In DNA, the CDR3 is TGTGCCAGCAGCCGCCCCAAGCCCACAGATACGCAGTATTTT.

This chain connects TRBV5-5 to TRBJ1-1; D ambiguous. From germline, CDR1 is SGHKS and CDR2 YYEKEE (reference sequence). The V gene lost 3 bases and the J gene lost 2 bases, with 11 bases spanning the gap. This CDR3 is built from 14 residues. DNA for the CDR3: TGTGCCAGCAGCTCCAACCCGGTAAACACTGAAGCTTTCTTT. Amino acids: CASSSNPVNTEAFF.

The genes are TRBV5-1 and TRBJ1-2; 7 nucleotides agree with TRBD1. The CDR3 spans 16 residues. After removal of 3 bases from V and 3 bases from J, the junction contained 11 bases not matched to a gene. The germline CDR1 and CDR2 sequences are SGHRS and YFSETQ. As DNA, the CDR3 is TGCGCCAGCAGCTCTAAGAGAGGGGGCGCAGACTATGGCTACACCTTC. This codes for CASSSKRGGADYGYTF.

This chain connects TRBV7-9 to TRBJ1-4; D uncertain. There are 13 residues in the CDR3. Germline CDR1 is SEHNR and CDR2 is FQNEAQ (reference sequence). Between the trimmed V and J ends, which lost 7 bases and 7 bases, there was a span of 13 bases. The DNA of the CDR3 is TGTGCCAGCAACACCCCCCCGACTGAAAAACTGTTTTTT. Its translation is CASNTPPTEKLFF.

J is TRBJ2-7 and V is TRBV27, with D perhaps given as TRBD1 or TRBD2 (5 bases each). V was shortened by 8 bases and J by 1 base, with 18 bases between the two germline ends. In germline, CDR1 is MNHEY, CDR2 SMNVEV (reference sequence). The CDR3 is made up of 15 amino acids. The CDR3 protein is CASSLRDGPSYEQYF. CDR3 sequence (DNA): TGTGCCAGCTCCCTTCGGGACGGACCTTCCTACGAGCAGTACTTC.

The gene calls are TRBV27 and TRBJ2-1; 7 positions match TRBD1. The CDR3 loop spans 14 amino acids. Germline loops: CDR1 MNHEY, CDR2 SMNVEV (reference sequence). Trimming removed 4 bases from V and 0 bases from J; junction bases left unmatched: 0. The DNA for the CDR3 is TGTGCCAGCAGTTACAGGGGCTCCTACAATGAGCAGTTCTTC. Translation: CASSYRGSYNEQFF.

The J gene is TRBJ2-1, the V gene TRBV21-1. TRBV21-1 counts as a pseudogene. The CDR3 spans 12 residues. CDR3 DNA: TGTGCCAGCAGCAAAGTCCGGGCCGAGCAGTTCTTC. Its translation: CASSKVRAEQFF.

This clone was observed a single time. The chain combines TRBV29-1 with TRBJ2-3; 8 bases match TRBD2. After removal of 6 bases from V and 0 bases from J, the junction contained 8 bases not matched to a gene. The CDR3 is 15 amino acids. Germline values: CDR1 SQVTM, CDR2 ANQGSEA. CDR3 DNA sequence: TGCAGCGTGGGGGGCACTAGCGGAAGCACAGATACGCAGTATTTT. This encodes CSVGGTSGSTDTQYF.

A single count supports this clone. J is TRBJ2-5 and V is TRBV5-1; 9 nucleotides agree with TRBD1. Trimming removed 4 bases from V and 5 bases from J; junction bases left unmatched: 15. The CDR3 is made up of 17 amino acids. From germline, CDR1 is SGHRS and CDR2 YFSETQ. CDR3 in amino acids: CASSHRSGTGLGETQYF. DNA for the CDR3: TGCGCCAGCAGCCACCGGTCCGGGACAGGGCTGGGGGAGACCCAGTACTTC.

V and J are TRBV21-1 and TRBJ2-3; TRBD2, the table's D call, lacks a check against the DNA. TRBV21-1 is assigned pseudogene status. This CDR3 has 19 amino acids. The CDR3 nucleotides read TGTGCCAGCAGCAAACGGGGGAGGTTAGCGGGGCCACACATCGATACGCAGTATTTT. Its protein is CASSKRGRLAGPHIDTQYF.

Comments on this clone: The sample carries other DNA sequences with the same CDR3. In DNA, the CDR3 is TGTGCCAGCAGCCTGTCCTCAGGGGGCAGCGAGCAGTACTTC. Its protein is CASSLSSGGSEQYF. The V call is TRBV5-5, the J call TRBJ2-7, with TRBD1 identical over 8 bases. Germline V CDR1 and CDR2: SGHKS, YYEKEE (reference sequence). The CDR3 has 14 residues. V was clipped by 4 bases and J by 6 bases; unmatched bases: 9.